This TCR beta chain was captured in a study of CD4 T cells in relation to SARS-CoV-2 and coronaviruses. Germline V gene data show CDR1 as SQVTM and CDR2 as ANQGSEA. This CDR3 region has 14 residues. With 1 base clipped from V and 4 bases from J, the junction kept 5 bases outside the gene matches. Remarks on this clone: Antigen: not known.

Unexposed donor CD4+ T cells date from 2011-2018, before the COVID-19 pandemic. CD4+ T cells were isolated from the cells after about nine days of culture. Unexposed-donor CD4+ T cells were probed with SARS-CoV-2 S/N and four cold-coronavirus spikes, cells permitting. The data were produced by immunoSEQ multiplex PCR, yet TCRdb's version contains in-frame clones alone and is incomplete. The repertoire holds 25,000 to 30,000 clones, with 73% as singletons. The V and J genes are TRBV29-1 and TRBJ2-3; 7 bases are shared with TRBD2. The sequenced material came from CD4+ T cells from PBMCs, cultured in vitro. This clonotype originated in a human donor in good health. The CDR3 here is CSVEVAGVPDTQYF. The CDR3 DNA reads as TGCAGCGTTGAAGTGGCGGGAGTACCAGATACGCAGTATTTT.